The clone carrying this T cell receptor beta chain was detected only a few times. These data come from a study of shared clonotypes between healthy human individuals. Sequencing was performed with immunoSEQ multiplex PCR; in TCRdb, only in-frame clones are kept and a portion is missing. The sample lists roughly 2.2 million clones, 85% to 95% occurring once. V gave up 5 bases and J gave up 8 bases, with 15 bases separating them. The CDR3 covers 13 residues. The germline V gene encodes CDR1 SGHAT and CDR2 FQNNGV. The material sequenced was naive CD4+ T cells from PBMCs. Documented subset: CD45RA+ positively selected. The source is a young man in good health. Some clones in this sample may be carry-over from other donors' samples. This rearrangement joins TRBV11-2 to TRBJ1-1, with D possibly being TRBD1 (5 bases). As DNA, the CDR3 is TGTGCCAGCAGCCTCAGGGTAGTAGGGGAAGCTTTCTTT. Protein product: CASSLRVVGEAFF.